What follows are 20 T cell receptor beta chains derived from one specimen sequenced in a study of T-cell reconstitution after alpha-beta-depleted transplantation in children. The authors prepared the TCRbeta library with unique molecular identifiers. Each CDR3 protein gets one entry after TCRdb re-called the PCR reads with MiXCR. The profile shows around 480,000 distinct CDR3 sequences, approximately 32% of them singletons. Specimen: PBMCs from the stem cell graft donor, collected from the stem cell graft. The source of these receptors is a human donor who donated a stem cell graft to a child with aplastic anemia.

The V gene is TRBV18, the J gene TRBJ2-1, with 11 bases aligning to TRBD2. The trim removed 4 bases at V and 4 bases at J, leaving 3 bases unmatched. In germline, CDR1 is KGHSH, CDR2 LQKENI. The CDR3 runs 15 residues. In nucleotides, the CDR3 is TGTGCCAGCTCACTTAGGACTAGCGGGTACAATGAGCAGTTCTTC. As protein: CASSLRTSGYNEQFF.

The chain recombines TRBV29-1 with TRBJ1-1; D not resolved. The CDR3 runs 13 residues. Germline CDR1 and CDR2: SQVTM and ANQGSEA. V was trimmed by 1 base and J by 4 bases, leaving 10 bases between them. Written as DNA, the CDR3 is TGCAGCGTTGAAGGGGCGGGAGGCACTGAAGCTTTCTTT. This encodes CSVEGAGGTEAFF.

In its sample, this clonotype was seen a few times. The rearrangement uses TRBV6-2 or TRBV6-3 and TRBJ2-5; D might be TRBD1 or TRBD2, each matching 7 bases. Germline V gene sequence: CDR1 MNHEY, CDR2 SVGEGT. V was pared by 2 bases and J by 4 bases, with 11 bases between. The length of the CDR3 is 14 residues. CDR3 sequence reads: CASSYGRGGETQYF. DNA for the CDR3: TGTGCCAGCAGTTACGGCAGGGGGGGAGAGACCCAGTACTTC.

This clonotype was observed a few times. The rearrangement links TRBV11-2 to TRBJ1-2, with D unresolved. Germline assignment: CDR1 SGHAT and CDR2 FQNNGV. The germline V and J ends were trimmed by 0 bases and 7 bases, with 12 bases remaining between them. CDR3 length: 14 amino acids. CDR3 sequence reads: CASSLDIEGLGYTF. CDR3 bases: TGTGCCAGCAGCTTAGATATTGAAGGGCTTGGCTACACCTTC.

The chain joins TRBV6-2 or TRBV6-3 to TRBJ1-5; D perhaps matches TRBD1 (5 bases). CDR3 length: 12 amino acids. The V and J ends lost 6 bases and 4 bases respectively, with 7 bases between them. Germline loops: CDR1 MNHEY, CDR2 SVGEGT. Here the CDR3 reads CASRGENQPQHF. CDR3 nucleotides: TGTGCCAGCAGGGGGGAGAATCAGCCCCAGCATTTT.

This chain connects TRBV20-1 to TRBJ2-7; tentative D call: TRBD2 (5 bases). Germline V gene lookup returns CDR1 DFQATT and CDR2 SNEGSKA (reference sequence). The CDR3 covers 14 residues. Trimming took off 5 bases at V and 2 bases at J, with 16 bases between the two ends. Written as DNA, the CDR3 is TGCAGTGCTCCCCGGAGTCCGGGGACCTACGAGCAGTACTTC. Translating gives CSAPRSPGTYEQYF.

The rearrangement joins TRBV3-1 to TRBJ1-3; D unclear. CDR1 is LGHDT and CDR2 is YNNKEL in the germline V gene (reference sequence). The CDR3 length is 11 residues. The V and J ends lost 1 base and 6 bases respectively, with 1 base between them. CDR3 DNA sequence: TGTGCCAGCAGCCAAGCAAACACCATATATTTT. This translates into CASSQANTIYF.

This clonotype showed up just a few times. The V gene is TRBV11-1, the J gene TRBJ2-1; D uncertain. This CDR3 is 14 amino acids long. Per the germline V gene, CDR1 is SGHAT and CDR2 is FQDESV (reference sequence). The ends were cut back, 5 bases at V and 7 bases at J, with 15 bases in the middle. The CDR3 loop reads CASSGNLVWNEQFF. Here the CDR3 DNA reads TGTGCCAGCAGCGGAAACTTAGTATGGAATGAGCAGTTCTTC.

The chain employs TRBV5-6 and TRBJ1-4, with no clear D. V shed 1 base and J shed 5 bases, with 12 bases lying between them. The CDR3 is 15 residues long. Germline lookup yields CDR1 SGHDT and CDR2 YYEEEE. In nucleotides, the CDR3 is TGTGCCAGCAGCTTGTCCACCAGTTGGAATGAAAAACTGTTTTTT. Its protein product is CASSLSTSWNEKLFF.

The chain couples TRBV7-8 to TRBJ1-1; possible D gene TRBD1, 6 bases. CDR1 SGHVS and CDR2 FQNEAQ come from the germline V gene. This CDR3 is built from 14 residues. The ends were cut back, 5 bases at V and 5 bases at J, with 15 bases in the middle. CDR3: CASSIPGQVTEAFF. CDR3 in DNA: TGTGCCAGCAGCATCCCGGGACAAGTTACTGAAGCTTTCTTT.

CDR3 nucleotides: TGCGCCAGCAGCTTGGGACACGCTACTAACTATGGCTACACCTTC. Amino acid sequence: CASSLGHATNYGYTF. The chain is built from TRBV5-1 and TRBJ1-2; unclear D gene. The germline V gene encodes CDR1 SGHRS and CDR2 YFSETQ. The CDR3 spans 15 residues. V lost 0 bases and J 0 bases, leaving 9 bases between the germline ends. Based on the CDR3 plus reference TRBV5-1 and TRBJ1-2, the full variable domain is KAGVTQTPRYLIKTRGQQVTLSCSPISGHRSVSWYQQTPGQGLQFLFEYFSETQRNKGNFPGRFSGRQFSNSRSEMNVSTLELGDSALYLCASSLGHATNYGYTFGSGTRLTVV.

The chain has TRBV7-2 and TRBJ2-5, with 10 bases that match TRBD2. V gave up 4 bases and J gave up 2 bases; unmatched junction bases: 1. This CDR3 is built from 14 residues. CDR1 and CDR2 (germline): SGHTA, FQGNSA. The CDR3 DNA reads TGTACCAGCAGCTCGGGACTAGCGCAAGAGACCCAGTACTTC. It codes for CTSSSGLAQETQYF.

In this sample, this clonotype turned up a few times. V and J are TRBV6-1 and TRBJ2-1, with 11 bases fitting TRBD1. CDR3 size: 14 residues. Trimming cost V 6 bases and J 6 bases; bases outside gene matches: 4. Germline assignment: CDR1 MNHNS and CDR2 SASEGT. The CDR3 DNA reads as TGTGCCAGCAGCGGAGGGACAGGGGGCAATGAGCAGTTCTTC. It specifies CASSGGTGGNEQFF.

The rearrangement uses TRBV25-1 and TRBJ2-1, with TRBD1 identical over 8 bases. V lost 1 base and J lost 7; bases outside the gene matches: 6. Germline CDR1 MGHDK, CDR2 SYGVNS. This CDR3 spans 15 amino acids. CDR3 protein: CASSELGTGPNEQFF. In DNA, the CDR3 is TGTGCCAGCAGTGAATTGGGGACAGGACCTAATGAGCAGTTCTTC.

This chain connects TRBV6-6 to TRBJ1-1; no firm D call. The length of the CDR3 is 13 residues. Trimming cost V 10 bases and J 1 base, with 13 bases left between them. The germline V gene encodes CDR1 MNHNY and CDR2 SVGAGI (reference sequence). DNA for the CDR3: TGTGCCACGGGTTTACGGGCGAACACTGAAGCTTTCTTT. It is translated as CATGLRANTEAFF.

The chain has TRBV20-1 and TRBJ2-7; 9 bases fit TRBD2. The CDR3 is 14 residues long. CDR1 and CDR2 (germline): DFQATT, SNEGSKA (reference sequence). J was trimmed by 5 bases and V by 0 bases; bases with no gene match: 5. The chain's CDR3 is CSAREAGGRNEQYV. The CDR3 DNA is TGCAGTGCTAGAGAGGCGGGAGGGCGGAACGAGCAGTACGTC.

The J gene is TRBJ2-7, the V gene TRBV29-1; TRBD1 is a possible D gene (6 bases). Trimming left V 7 bases short and J 10 bases short, with 17 bases between. The CDR3 length is 11 residues. CDR1 is SQVTM and CDR2 is ANQGSEA in the germline V gene. The CDR3 bases are TGCAGCGCTAGACAGGTCTTAACTCAGTACTTC. This codes for CSARQVLTQYF.

The genes are TRBV20-1 and TRBJ2-2; D not resolved. This CDR3 has 14 residues. The ends were cut back, 1 base at V and 5 bases at J, with 11 bases in the middle. Germline assignment: CDR1 DFQATT and CDR2 SNEGSKA (reference sequence). CDR3 protein: CSARAPFKTGELFF. DNA of the CDR3: TGCAGTGCTAGAGCCCCATTTAAAACCGGGGAGCTGTTTTTT.

V usage is TRBV20-1 and J usage is TRBJ1-1, with 11 positions matching TRBD1. This CDR3 has 16 residues. The V segment lost 5 bases and the J segment 1 base; nucleotides outside the gene matches: 9. CDR1 and CDR2 from the germline V gene are DFQATT and SNEGSKA (reference sequence). The CDR3 DNA sequence: TGCAGTGCTCCCGCCTGGGACAGGGGGTCGAACACTGAAGCTTTCTTT. Its protein product is CSAPAWDRGSNTEAFF.

About this clonotype: The junction shows a germline mismatch at one end, possibly a read error. The J gene is TRBJ1-5, the V gene TRBV4-3; D perhaps matches TRBD1 (5 bases). Germline V lookup: CDR1 LGHNA, CDR2 YSLEER. CDR3 length: 15 amino acids. The CDR3 region is CASSQDSGFGQPHHF. The CDR3 DNA is TGCGCCAGCAGCCAAGATTCAGGGTTCGGTCAGCCCCATCATTTT.